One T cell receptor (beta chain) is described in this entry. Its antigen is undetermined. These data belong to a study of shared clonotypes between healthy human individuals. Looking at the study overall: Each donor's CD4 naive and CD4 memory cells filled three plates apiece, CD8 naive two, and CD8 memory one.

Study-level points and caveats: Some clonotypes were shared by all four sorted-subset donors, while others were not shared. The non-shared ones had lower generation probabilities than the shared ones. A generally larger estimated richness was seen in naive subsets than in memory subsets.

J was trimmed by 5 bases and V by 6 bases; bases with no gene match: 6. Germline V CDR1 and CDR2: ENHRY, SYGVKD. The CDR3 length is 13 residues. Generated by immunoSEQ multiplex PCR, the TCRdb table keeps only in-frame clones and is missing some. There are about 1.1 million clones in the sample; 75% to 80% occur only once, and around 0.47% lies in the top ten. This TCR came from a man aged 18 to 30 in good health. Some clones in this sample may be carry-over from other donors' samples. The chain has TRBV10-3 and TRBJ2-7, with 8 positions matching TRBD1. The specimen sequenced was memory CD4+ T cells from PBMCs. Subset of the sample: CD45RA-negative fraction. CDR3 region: CAIRGQGSNEQYF. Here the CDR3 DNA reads TGTGCCATCAGAGGACAGGGAAGCAACGAGCAGTACTTC.